This T cell receptor beta chain is drawn from a study of brain T cells in children with intractable seizures. The junction had 4 bases not matched to a gene; V was cut back by 4 bases and J by 0 bases. Germline CDR1 reads KGHDR; CDR2 reads SFDVKD. The CDR3 extends over 17 amino acids. The table came from immunoSEQ multiplex PCR; TCRdb's copy has only in-frame clones and leaves some out. The data hold around 340,000 clones, with nearly 95% observed a single time. Time point in this sample: blood from clinic visit 5 months post-surgery; TSC patient then seizure free. Pre-surgery treatment included at least one anti-epileptic drug.

The sequence was collected from a boy under two years old with tuberous sclerosis and intractable seizures. The rearrangement uses TRBV24-1 and TRBJ2-3, with 12 bases that match TRBD2. Sequenced material: peripheral blood, taken more than 4 months after surgery. The chain's CDR3 is CATSDVGLAGSTDTQYF. DNA of the CDR3: TGTGCCACCAGTGACGTGGGACTAGCGGGTAGCACAGATACGCAGTATTTT.